Listed below are T cell receptor beta chains from one sample, sequenced in a study of blood T cell repertoires in COVID-19. Profiling relied on immunoSEQ multiplex PCR, and the TCRdb table lists in-frame clones only, not all of them. The data show roughly 330,000 clones, approximately 87% seen once. Specimen: PBMCs or T cells enriched from blood (not recorded which). Source of these receptors: a woman aged 30 to 39 who had recovered from COVID-19. Each CDR3 is given with its conserved first and last residue. A D gene is named only where the DNA matches it firmly. Not every row has a clone size; where given, it reads once, few, many or a size class.

CDR3aa: CASRKSGGKNTEAFF
CDR3nt: TGTGCCAGCAGGAAAAGTGGGGGGAAGAACACTGAAGCTTTCTTT
v_gene: TRBV28
j_gene: TRBJ1-1
d_gene: -
abundance: once

CDR3aa: CASSEVEYSLAGQGDWDTEAFF
CDR3nt: TGTGCCAGCAGTGAAGTTGAGTACTCTTTGGCGGGACAGGGGGATTGGGACACTGAAGCTTTCTTT
v_gene: TRBV6-1
j_gene: TRBJ1-1
d_gene: TRBD1
abundance: -

CDR3aa: CASSPRGSGQGPYEQYF
CDR3nt: TGTGCCAGCTCACCCCGTGGGTCGGGACAGGGCCCCTACGAGCAGTACTTC
v_gene: TRBV18
j_gene: TRBJ2-7
d_gene: TRBD1
abundance: -

CDR3aa: CASSRGRRDYTEAFF
CDR3nt: TGTGCCAGTAGTAGAGGGAGAAGGGACTACACTGAAGCTTTCTTT
v_gene: TRBV19
j_gene: TRBJ1-1
d_gene: -
abundance: -

CDR3aa: CASSLGRLAGGGQETQYF
CDR3nt: TGCGCCAGCAGCTTGGGGCGGCTAGCGGGGGGAGGCCAAGAGACCCAGTACTTC
v_gene: TRBV5-1
j_gene: TRBJ2-5
d_gene: TRBD2
abundance: -

CDR3aa: CAWSSLQGTEAFF
CDR3nt: TGTGCCTGGAGTTCCCTCCAGGGCACTGAAGCTTTCTTT
v_gene: TRBV30
j_gene: TRBJ1-1
d_gene: -
abundance: -

CDR3aa: CASSATGVGGYTF
CDR3nt: TGTGCCAGCAGCGCGACAGGGGTCGGGGGCTACACCTTC
v_gene: TRBV5-4
j_gene: TRBJ1-2
d_gene: TRBD1
abundance: few

CDR3aa: CASSSDRGIASNYGYTF
CDR3nt: TGTGCCAGCAGCTCCGACAGGGGCATCGCCTCTAACTATGGCTACACCTTC
v_gene: TRBV7-9
j_gene: TRBJ1-2
d_gene: TRBD1
abundance: -

CDR3aa: CASSLTDLSYNSPLHF
CDR3nt: TGTGCCAGCAGCTTGACAGACCTCTCCTATAATTCACCCCTCCACTTT
v_gene: TRBV11-2
j_gene: TRBJ1-6
d_gene: -
abundance: -

CDR3aa: CASSLADPYGYTF
CDR3nt: TGCGCCAGCAGCTTGGCAGATCCCTATGGCTACACCTTC
v_gene: TRBV5-1
j_gene: TRBJ1-2
d_gene: -
abundance: -

CDR3aa: CASSTRVDEKLFF
CDR3nt: TGTGCCAGCAGCACCAGGGTGGATGAAAAACTGTTTTTT
v_gene: TRBV7-2
j_gene: TRBJ1-4
d_gene: -
abundance: -

CDR3aa: CASSYPRQGGSYEQYF
CDR3nt: TGTGCCAGCAGTTACCCTCGACAGGGGGGTTCCTACGAGCAGTACTTC
v_gene: TRBV6-5
j_gene: TRBJ2-7
d_gene: TRBD1
abundance: -

CDR3aa: CASNQTRGKGYF
CDR3nt: TGCGCCAGCAACCAAACCAGGGGGAAAGGGTATTTT
v_gene: TRBV10-1
j_gene: TRBJ1-3
d_gene: TRBD1
abundance: -

CDR3aa: CASSLVWGLTDTQYF
CDR3nt: TGTGCCAGCAGCTTGGTATGGGGCCTCACAGATACGCAGTATTTT
v_gene: TRBV5-6
j_gene: TRBJ2-3
d_gene: -
abundance: once

CDR3aa: CASSARPPSSSDEQFF
CDR3nt: TGCGCCAGCAGCGCTAGGCCCCCCTCTAGCTCCGATGAGCAGTTCTTC
v_gene: TRBV4-1
j_gene: TRBJ2-1
d_gene: -
abundance: -

CDR3aa: CASGLAGPYEQYF
CDR3nt: TGTGCCAGCGGTCTAGCGGGCCCCTACGAGCAGTACTTC
v_gene: TRBV27
j_gene: TRBJ2-7
d_gene: TRBD2
abundance: -

CDR3aa: CASSDRLAGGPYNEQFF
CDR3nt: TGTGCCAGCAGTGATCGACTAGCGGGGGGGCCCTACAATGAGCAGTTCTTC
v_gene: TRBV6-1
j_gene: TRBJ2-1
d_gene: TRBD2
abundance: once

CDR3aa: CASSQGRLAVAKNIQYF
CDR3nt: TGTGCCAGCAGCCAGGGACGACTAGCGGTAGCCAAAAACATTCAGTACTTC
v_gene: TRBV3-1/TRBV3-2
j_gene: TRBJ2-4
d_gene: TRBD2
abundance: -

CDR3aa: CASSWTSGGRQEQFF
CDR3nt: TGTGCCAGTAGTTGGACTAGCGGGGGGAGGCAGGAGCAGTTCTTC
v_gene: TRBV19
j_gene: TRBJ2-1
d_gene: TRBD2
abundance: -